One T cell receptor beta chain is described in this entry. Its antigen is unidentified. The survey-level immunoSEQ assay was used. Assay: immunoSEQ multiplex PCR; the TCRdb copy retains only in-frame clones and omits some. The sample carries more than 90,000 clones, approximately 75% recorded once. The sample belongs to a study of fetal regulatory T cell absence and autoimmunity. Whole-study results and caveats: Pancreas TCRs were oligoclonally enriched versus cord blood, some clones over 85-fold. In IPEX, the enrichment was taken to support antigen-driven autoimmunity before birth.

The sequence was collected from a male donor with IPEX syndrome. The sequenced sample consisted of pancreas tissue.

The CDR3 is CASSQETSSLTGELFF. The CDR3 DNA sequence: TGTGCCAGCAGCCAAGAAACTAGCAGCCTAACCGGGGAGCTGTTTTTT. This sequence joins TRBV4-2 and TRBJ2-2; D is perhaps TRBD2 (6 bases). The CDR3 contains 16 residues. V lost 0 bases and J 5 bases, leaving 13 bases between the germline ends. Germline V lookup: CDR1 LGHNA, CDR2 YNFKEQ.